This paragraph covers one T cell receptor (beta chain) sequence. This sample is part of a study of blood T cell repertoires in COVID-19. In the study overall: The United States, Italy and Spain provided the acute and convalescent COVID-19 samples.

Per the authors' pipeline: Reference gene primer amplification gave estimated nucleated cell counts. Profiled with immunoSEQ multiplex PCR; TCRdb holds only in-frame clones, not every one. Clonal size and the V and J genes are those of that table, whereas D and trimming came from the DNA. Found here are about 280,000 clones, around nine tenths of them singletons; the top ten hold about 8.6%. There are 16 residues in the CDR3. V was cut by 5 bases and J by 4 bases, with 21 bases left in between. The V gene's germline CDR1 is SEHNR and CDR2 FQNEAQ (reference sequence). Sequences were obtained from peripheral blood. The chain uses TRBV7-9 and TRBJ2-7, with a weak D call TRBD1 (5 bases). The receptor was derived from a man aged 35 to 55 with active or convalescent COVID-19. CDR3 region: CASSPPGHPLPYEQYF. Written as DNA, the CDR3 is TGTGCCAGCAGCCCACCAGGACACCCTCTCCCTTACGAGCAGTACTTC.